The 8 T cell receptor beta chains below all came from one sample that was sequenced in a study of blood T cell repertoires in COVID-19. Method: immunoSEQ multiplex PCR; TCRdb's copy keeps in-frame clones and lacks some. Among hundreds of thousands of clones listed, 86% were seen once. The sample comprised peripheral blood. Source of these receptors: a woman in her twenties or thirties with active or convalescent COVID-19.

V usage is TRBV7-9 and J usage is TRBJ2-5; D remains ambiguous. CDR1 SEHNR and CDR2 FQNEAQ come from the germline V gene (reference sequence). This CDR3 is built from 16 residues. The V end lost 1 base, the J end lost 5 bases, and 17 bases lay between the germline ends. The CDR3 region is CASSLEAGLPSETQYF. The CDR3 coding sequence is TGTGCCAGCAGCTTAGAGGCAGGCCTTCCGAGCGAGACCCAGTACTTC.

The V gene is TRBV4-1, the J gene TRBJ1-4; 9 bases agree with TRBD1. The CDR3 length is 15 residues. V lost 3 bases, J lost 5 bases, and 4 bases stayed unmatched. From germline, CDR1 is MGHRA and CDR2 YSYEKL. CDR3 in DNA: TGCGCCAGCAGCCACCCGGGACAGGGAAATGAAAAACTGTTTTTT. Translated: CASSHPGQGNEKLFF.

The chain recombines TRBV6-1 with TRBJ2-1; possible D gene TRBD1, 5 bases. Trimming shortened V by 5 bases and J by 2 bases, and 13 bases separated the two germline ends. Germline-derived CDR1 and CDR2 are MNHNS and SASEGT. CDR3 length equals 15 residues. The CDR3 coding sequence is TGTGCCAGCAGTCTGACAGACCCCACCTACAATGAGCAGTTCTTC. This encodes CASSLTDPTYNEQFF.

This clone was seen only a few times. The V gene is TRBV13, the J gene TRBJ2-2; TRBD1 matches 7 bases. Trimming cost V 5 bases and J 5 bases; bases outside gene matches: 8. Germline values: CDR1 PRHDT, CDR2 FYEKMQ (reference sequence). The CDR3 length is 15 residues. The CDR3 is CASSAPGQMTGELFF. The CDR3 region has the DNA TGTGCCAGCAGCGCACCGGGACAGATGACCGGGGAGCTGTTTTTT.

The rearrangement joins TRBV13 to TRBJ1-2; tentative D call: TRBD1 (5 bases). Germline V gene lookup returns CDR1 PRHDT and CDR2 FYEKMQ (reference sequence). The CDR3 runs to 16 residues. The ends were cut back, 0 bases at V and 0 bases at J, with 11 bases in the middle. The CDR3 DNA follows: TGTGCCAGCAGCTTAGGAGGGGTCCAAGCTAACTATGGCTACACCTTC. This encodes CASSLGGVQANYGYTF.

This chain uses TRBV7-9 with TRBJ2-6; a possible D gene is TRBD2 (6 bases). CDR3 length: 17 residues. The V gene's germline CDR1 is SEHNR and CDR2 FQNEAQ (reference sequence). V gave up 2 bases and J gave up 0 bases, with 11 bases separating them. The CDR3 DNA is TGTGCCAGCAGCTTATGGGAGGCCAACTCTGGGGCCAACGTCCTGACTTTC. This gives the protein CASSLWEANSGANVLTF.

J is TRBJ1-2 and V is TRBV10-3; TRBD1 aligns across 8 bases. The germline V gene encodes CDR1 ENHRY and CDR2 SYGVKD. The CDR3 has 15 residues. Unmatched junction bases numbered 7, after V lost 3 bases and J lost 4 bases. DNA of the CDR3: TGTGCCATCAGTGACTTTGGACAGGGCCGCTATGGCTACACCTTC. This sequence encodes CAISDFGQGRYGYTF.

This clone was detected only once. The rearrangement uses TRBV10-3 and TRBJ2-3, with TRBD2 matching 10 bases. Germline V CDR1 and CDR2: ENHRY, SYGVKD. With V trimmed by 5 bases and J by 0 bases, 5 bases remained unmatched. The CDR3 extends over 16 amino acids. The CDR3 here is CAISLAGETSTDTQYF. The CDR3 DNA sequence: TGTGCCATCAGTCTAGCGGGAGAAACTAGCACAGATACGCAGTATTTT.